A selection of T cell receptor beta chains follows, all from one sample in a study of T cells in Graves' hyperthyroidism and ophthalmopathy. In TCRdb, the multiplex PCR reads were re-called with MiXCR into one record per CDR3 protein. The sample has approximately 480,000 distinct CDR3 sequences; roughly 20% are singletons. The sample comprised blood. The source of these receptors is a man between 18 and 29 years old with Graves' hyperthyroidism. Both conserved end residues are part of each CDR3. A D gene is named only where the DNA matches it firmly. Size is omitted from some rows. Given values are once, few, many or a class for expanded clones.

D,size,length,J,V,CDR3,DNA
NA,many,13,TRBJ2-5,TRBV30,CAWSHRGFETQYF,TGTGCCTGGAGTCACCGGGGTTTTGAGACCCAGTACTTC
NA,many,15,TRBJ1-5,TRBV6-1,CASRGTLTSNQPQHF,TGTGCCAGCAGAGGGACACTAACCTCCAATCAGCCCCAGCATTTT
NA,many,15,TRBJ1-1,TRBV9,CASSVVEQMNTEAFF,TGTGCCAGCAGCGTAGTCGAGCAGATGAACACTGAAGCTTTCTTT
NA,NA,12,TRBJ2-7,TRBV28,CASSPPDFGQYF,TGTGCCAGCAGTCCACCGGATTTCGGGCAGTACTTC
NA,many,12,TRBJ2-7,TRBV6-5,CASSKGPHEQYF,TGTGCCAGCAGCAAGGGACCCCACGAGCAGTACTTC
NA,many,13,TRBJ2-5,TRBV12-3/TRBV12-4,CASSLLGKETQYF,TGTGCCAGCAGTTTACTGGGGAAAGAGACCCAGTACTTC
TRBD1,many,14,TRBJ1-1,TRBV19,CASSRGQVNTEAFF,TGTGCCAGTAGTAGAGGACAGGTGAACACTGAAGCTTTCTTT
TRBD1,many,14,TRBJ2-5,TRBV24-1,CATSGTGGAETQYF,TGTGCCACCAGTGGGACAGGGGGAGCAGAGACCCAGTACTTC
NA,many,15,TRBJ1-1,TRBV7-3,CASSSGRVGDTEAFF,TGTGCCAGCAGCTCGGGACGGGTGGGAGACACTGAAGCTTTCTTT
NA,NA,12,TRBJ1-2,TRBV24-1,CATSDFRYGFAF,TGTGCCACCAGTGATTTCCGCTATGGCTTCGCCTTC
NA,few,13,TRBJ2-5,TRBV28,CASSLREGETQYF,TGTGCCAGCAGTTTAAGGGAAGGAGAGACCCAGTACTTC
NA,many,15,TRBJ2-5,TRBV7-9,CASSLPTAFEETQYF,TGTGCCAGCAGCTTACCCACCGCGTTCGAAGAGACCCAGTACTTC
TRBD1,many,16,TRBJ1-2,TRBV4-1,CASSQDRGTGVGGYTF,TGCGCCAGCAGCCAAGATCGGGGGACAGGGGTTGGCGGCTACACCTTC
NA,many,16,TRBJ1-2,TRBV20-1,CSATGTDVNLFYGYTF,TGCAGTGCAACCGGGACCGATGTCAACCTCTTCTATGGCTACACCTTC
NA,NA,15,TRBJ1-5,TRBV2,CASSPTETLNQPQHF,TGTGCCAGCAGCCCTACAGAGACCCTCAATCAGCCCCAGCATTTT
NA,NA,13,TRBJ2-5,TRBV6-1,CASIRAGVETQYF,TGTGCCAGCATCAGGGCGGGTGTAGAGACCCAGTACTTC
TRBD2,many,15,TRBJ2-5,TRBV12-3/TRBV12-4,CASSNVLAPQETQYF,TGTGCCAGCAGCAACGTACTAGCGCCACAAGAGACCCAGTACTTC
NA,NA,15,TRBJ2-7,TRBV9,CASSPDGHSSYEQYF,TGTGCCAGCAGCCCAGACGGACACAGCTCCTACGAGCAGTACTTC
NA,many,17,TRBJ1-5,TRBV20-1,CSALVFTRESVNQPQHF,TGCAGTGCCTTAGTCTTTACCAGGGAATCCGTGAATCAGCCCCAGCATTTT
NA,NA,12,TRBJ1-3,TRBV28,CACSQSGNTIYF,TGTGCCTGCAGTCAGAGTGGAAACACCATATATTTT
TRBD1,NA,15,TRBJ2-5,TRBV3-1,CASSQAGQAEETQYF,TGTGCCAGCAGCCAAGCGGGACAGGCCGAAGAGACCCAGTACTTC
NA,NA,13,TRBJ2-7,TRBV20-1,CSATRPQGYEQYF,TGCAGTGCTACTCGGCCCCAGGGGTACGAGCAGTACTTC
NA,many,12,TRBJ1-1,TRBV6-5,CASSYGDIEAFF,TGTGCCAGCAGTTACGGGGATATTGAAGCTTTCTTT
NA,many,16,TRBJ2-6,TRBV6-1,CASSVWGPSGANVLTF,TGTGCCAGCAGTGTTTGGGGTCCGAGTGGGGCCAACGTCCTGACTTTC
NA,NA,14,TRBJ1-2,TRBV12-3/TRBV12-4,CASSFRGVGYGYTF,TGTGCCAGCAGTTTTCGAGGGGTAGGCTATGGCTACACCTTC
NA,many,17,TRBJ1-5,TRBV20-1,CSAKVFSGTKPNQPQHF,TGCAGTGCTAAGGTTTTCTCCGGGACAAAACCCAATCAGCCCCAGCATTTT
NA,many,16,TRBJ2-7,TRBV2,CASSEWTVSPGQEQYF,TGTGCCAGCAGTGAATGGACGGTTAGCCCGGGGCAAGAGCAGTACTTC
NA,NA,14,TRBJ1-1,TRBV20-1,CSARDPGQNTEAFF,TGCAGTGCTAGAGATCCTGGGCAGAACACTGAAGCTTTCTTT
TRBD1,NA,15,TRBJ1-5,TRBV6-1,CASKDDREMSQPQHF,TGTGCCAGCAAGGATGACAGGGAAATGTCTCAGCCCCAGCATTTT
NA,few,13,TRBJ2-5,TRBV28,CSSCPLGQETQYF,TGTTCCAGCTGTCCCCTGGGACAAGAGACCCAGTACTTC
TRBD2,once,16,TRBJ2-5,TRBV28,CASSSKGLAIQETQYF,TGTGCCAGCAGTTCCAAGGGACTAGCGATACAAGAGACCCAGTACTTC
TRBD1,many,13,TRBJ1-2,TRBV7-4,CASSKGQGAGYTF,TGTGCCAGCAGCAAGGGACAGGGGGCCGGCTACACCTTC
NA,NA,13,TRBJ1-2,TRBV6-1,CASSPGSWKGYTF,TGTGCCAGCAGTCCCGGGAGTTGGAAAGGCTACACCTTC